This T cell receptor (beta chain) was documented in a study of T cell responses to AZD1222 COVID-19 vaccine. Germline V gene sequence: CDR1 SGHTA, CDR2 FQGTGA. The CDR3 is made up of 15 amino acids. Trimming took off 5 bases at V and 0 bases at J, with 11 bases between the two ends. Note on this clone: Its antigen is still unknown.

Assay: immunoSEQ multiplex PCR; the TCRdb copy retains only in-frame clones and omits some. The sample consists of about 99,000 clones, approximately 91% of them appearing once. Points from the study as a whole: Increased Spike-specific TCR breadth and depth were observed after two AZD1222 doses. Just five to seven people given AZD1222 tested seropositive at baseline. Reports say nearly half of spike-specific TCRs go after unmutated variant regions. Across the whole spike, CD4 TCRs peaked at regions 160-218 and 743-854.

The clonotype comes from an adult in good health. The V call is TRBV7-3, the J call TRBJ1-5; maybe TRBD1 (6 bases). Here the sequenced sample was peripheral blood, taken on day 0 of AZD1222 vaccination. The CDR3 here is CASSKDSYSNQPQHF. The CDR3 DNA reads as TGTGCCAGCAGCAAGGACAGTTATAGCAATCAGCCCCAGCATTTT.